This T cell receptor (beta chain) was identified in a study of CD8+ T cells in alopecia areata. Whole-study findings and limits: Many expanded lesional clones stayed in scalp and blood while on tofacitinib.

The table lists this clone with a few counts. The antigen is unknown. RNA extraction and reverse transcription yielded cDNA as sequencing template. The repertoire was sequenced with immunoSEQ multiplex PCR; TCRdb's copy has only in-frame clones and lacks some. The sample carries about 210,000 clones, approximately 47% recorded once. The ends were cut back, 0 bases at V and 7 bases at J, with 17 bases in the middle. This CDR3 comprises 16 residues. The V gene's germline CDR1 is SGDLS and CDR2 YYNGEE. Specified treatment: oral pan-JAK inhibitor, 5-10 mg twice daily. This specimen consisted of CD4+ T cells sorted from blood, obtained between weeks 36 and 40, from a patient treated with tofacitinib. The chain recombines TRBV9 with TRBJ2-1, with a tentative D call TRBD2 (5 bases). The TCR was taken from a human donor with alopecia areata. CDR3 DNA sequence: TGTGCCAGCAGCGTAGAACGGGGTGGCTATAGGAATGAGCAGTTCTTC. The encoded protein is CASSVERGGYRNEQFF.